This is a list of T cell receptor beta chains from one sample in a study of T-cell memory formation after mild COVID-19. Each CDR3 protein is one row after TCRdb ran MiXCR on the 5' RACE reads. The sample lists fewer than 350,000 distinct CDR3 sequences, more than 15% occurring once. The sample consisted of PBMCs or a T cell subset sorted from them (not recorded which). The receptors shown here come from a man aged 18 to 30 who had mild COVID-19 (a few samples of this study predate the infection). Cell type and time point are not known. CDR3s include the opening cysteine and the closing phenylalanine or tryptophan. A D gene is named only where the DNA matches it firmly. Some rows mark clone size as missing; the rest say once, few, many or name a class of expanded clone.

CDR3 length | J gene | V gene | clone size | D gene | CDR3 DNA | CDR3 protein
13 | TRBJ1-1 | TRBV6-2/TRBV6-3 | few | TRBD1 | TGTGCCAGCAGAATGACAGGGGACACTGAAGCTTTCTTT | CASRMTGDTEAFF
16 | TRBJ1-5 | TRBV6-5 | - | - | TGTGCCAGCAGTTGGAGTGCCAGGGGAAGCAATCAGCCCCAGCATTTT | CASSWSARGSNQPQHF
14 | TRBJ1-5 | TRBV29-1 | - | TRBD1 | TGCAGCGCCACAGGGACAGGGGTGAATCAGCCCCAGCATTTT | CSATGTGVNQPQHF
15 | TRBJ2-3 | TRBV28 | few | - | TGTGCCAGCCCCCCCCCTTCCCAAGTGCCGGATACGCAGTATTTT | CASPPPSQVPDTQYF
16 | TRBJ1-5 | TRBV20-1 | - | - | TGCAGTGCTAGAGCCAACAGGGTAGGAAGCAATCAGCCCCAGCATTTT | CSARANRVGSNQPQHF
14 | TRBJ2-5 | TRBV7-3 | - | TRBD2 | TGTGCCAGCAGCCCCGCGGGCGGGGGAGAGACCCAGTACTTC | CASSPAGGGETQYF
15 | TRBJ2-3 | TRBV12-3/TRBV12-4 | - | TRBD1 | TGTGCCAGCAGTGGACAGGGGGCGCTCACAGATACGCAGTATTTT | CASSGQGALTDTQYF
15 | TRBJ2-5 | TRBV20-1 | few | - | TGCAGTGCTAGAGATGGTGGACGGGGGAGACAGACCCAGTACTTC | CSARDGGRGRQTQYF
18 | TRBJ2-3 | TRBV10-3 | - | - | TGTGCCATCAGTGAGTCGTGGGGGAGCATGGTGAGCACAGATACGCAGTATTTT | CAISESWGSMVSTDTQYF
15 | TRBJ2-2 | TRBV7-8 | - | TRBD1 | TGTGCCAGCAGCCCCTCCGGGACAGACACCGGGGAGCTGTTTTTT | CASSPSGTDTGELFF
14 | TRBJ2-5 | TRBV5-1 | - | - | TGCGCCAGCAGCCCCCGCCGAGTCCAAGAGACCCAGTACTTC | CASSPRRVQETQYF
16 | TRBJ2-7 | TRBV20-1 | few | - | TGCAGTGCCACCGGGACGCCGAGACAAGACTCCTACGAGCAGTACTTC | CSATGTPRQDSYEQYF
17 | TRBJ2-1 | TRBV18 | many | - | TGTGCCAGCTCACCGCTGCTGGCGTACTCCTCCTACAATGAGCAGTTCTTC | CASSPLLAYSSYNEQFF